This T cell receptor (beta chain) was found in a study of vaccination effects on CD4 cells after COVID-19. V dropped 0 bases and J dropped 8 bases, with 13 bases sitting between them. The length of the CDR3 is 14 residues. Germline loops: CDR1 SGHAT, CDR2 FQNNGV. Assay used: immunoSEQ multiplex PCR; TCRdb lists only in-frame clones, some missing. The repertoire includes tens of thousands of clones, around 67% of them detected once, and 20% to 25% sits in the top ten. A word on this clone: Antigen: not known.

With the ViraFEST assay, the study expanded antigen-specific CD4+ T cells using viral peptide pools, then sequenced them. On day 10 of culture, CD4+ T cells were separated out. Nucleocapsid antibody tests were negative, and the vaccine recipients had no prior SARS-CoV-2 infection. This rearrangement joins TRBV11-2 to TRBJ1-2; no clear D gene. Sequenced material: CD4+ T cells from PBMCs cultured with SARS-CoV-2 spike peptides, taken before COVID-19 vaccination. The receptor comes from a human donor who received a COVID-19 vaccine. CDR3 in DNA: TGTGCCAGCAGCTTAGAGCCGGCCGTGGGGGGCTACACCTTC. Its protein product is CASSLEPAVGGYTF.